Reported below is one T cell receptor beta chain. The antigen is undetermined. The sample comes from a study of cytomegalovirus exposure and HLA in healthy donors. Repertoires were generated with immunoSEQ multiplex PCR, while TCRdb's copy carries only in-frame clones and drops some. Of more than 85,000 clones in the sample, around 96% were seen once. A roughly 120-subject validation cohort, separate from the approximately 720-subject first cohort, supplied the donors. Overall study findings and caveats: The CMV antigen specificity of a few CMV-associated chains was confirmed through in vitro analysis. There were 164 TCR beta chains listed as cytomegalovirus-associated.

The CDR3 runs to 12 residues. Trimming removed 5 bases at V and 8 bases at J, with 13 bases between. Germline loops: CDR1 SQVTM, CDR2 ANQGSEA. The sequence derives from a woman aged 18-29 years in good health and CMV-seronegative. This chain connects TRBV29-1 to TRBJ2-1; D unresolved. Sequenced input: PBMCs. The CDR3 DNA is TGCAGCGTTATCCCCTCACGGGATGAGCAGTTCTTC. This sequence encodes CSVIPSRDEQFF.